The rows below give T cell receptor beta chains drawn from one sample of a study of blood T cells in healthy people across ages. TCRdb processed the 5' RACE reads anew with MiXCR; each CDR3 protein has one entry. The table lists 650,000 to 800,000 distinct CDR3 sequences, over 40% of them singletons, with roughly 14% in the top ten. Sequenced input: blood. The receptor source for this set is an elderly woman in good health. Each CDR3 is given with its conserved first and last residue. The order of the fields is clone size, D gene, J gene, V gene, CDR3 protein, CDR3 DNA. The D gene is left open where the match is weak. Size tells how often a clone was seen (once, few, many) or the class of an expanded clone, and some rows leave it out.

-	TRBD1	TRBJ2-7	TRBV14	CASSQLAWDRSYEQYF	TGTGCCAGTAGCCAGTTAGCTTGGGACAGATCCTACGAGCAGTACTTC
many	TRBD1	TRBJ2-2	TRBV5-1	CASRSDRGQWIGELFF	TGCGCCAGCAGGTCGGACAGGGGGCAATGGATCGGGGAGCTGTTTTTT
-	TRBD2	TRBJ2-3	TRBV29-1	CSVARLAGGDTQYF	TGCAGCGTTGCCCGACTAGCGGGAGGGGATACGCAGTATTTT
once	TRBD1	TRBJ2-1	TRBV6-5	CASSYFDRATEQFF	TGTGCCAGCAGTTACTTCGACAGGGCGACTGAGCAGTTCTTC
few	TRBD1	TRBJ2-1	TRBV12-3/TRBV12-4	CASSGTVLLNEQFF	TGTGCCAGCAGCGGGACAGTACTACTCAATGAGCAGTTCTTC
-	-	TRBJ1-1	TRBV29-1	CSVEGDTEAFF	TGCAGCGTGGAAGGGGACACTGAAGCTTTCTTT
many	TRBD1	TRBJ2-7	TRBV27	CASTPFDRGEQYF	TGTGCCAGCACTCCCTTCGACAGGGGCGAGCAGTACTTC
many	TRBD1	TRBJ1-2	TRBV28	CASRTTGGYGYTF	TGTGCCAGCAGGACCACAGGGGGCTATGGCTACACCTTC
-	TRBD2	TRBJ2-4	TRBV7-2	CASSLAGGPGHPKNIQYF	TGTGCCAGCAGTCTAGCGGGAGGGCCAGGTCATCCCAAAAACATTCAGTACTTC
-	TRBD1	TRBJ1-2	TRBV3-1	CASSPSLFQDRDYGYTF	TGTGCCAGCAGCCCCTCCCTGTTCCAAGACAGGGACTATGGCTACACCTTC
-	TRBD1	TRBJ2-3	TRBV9	CASSVTGWITDTQYF	TGTGCCAGCAGCGTGACAGGGTGGATAACAGATACGCAGTATTTT
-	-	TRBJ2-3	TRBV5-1	CASSWQGLGTDTQYF	TGCGCCAGCAGCTGGCAGGGTCTCGGCACAGATACGCAGTATTTT
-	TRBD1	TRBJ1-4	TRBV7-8	CASNNRGSNEKLFF	TGTGCCAGCAACAACAGGGGGAGTAATGAAAAACTGTTTTTT
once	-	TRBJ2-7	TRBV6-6	CASSFLQSSYGQYF	TGTGCTAGCAGTTTTCTCCAGAGCTCCTACGGGCAGTACTTC
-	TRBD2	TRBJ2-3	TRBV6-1	CASRKLRLAGGLTDTQYF	TGTGCCAGCAGGAAATTAAGACTAGCGGGGGGTCTCACAGATACGCAGTATTTT
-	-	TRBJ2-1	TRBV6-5	CASSGADGEQFF	TGTGCCAGCAGTGGGGCAGACGGTGAGCAGTTCTTC
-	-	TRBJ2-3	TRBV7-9	CASSPGREGSRTDTQYF	TGTGCCAGCAGCCCCGGACGAGAGGGCTCCCGCACAGATACGCAGTATTTT
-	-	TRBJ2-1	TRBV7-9	CASSSPRVDEQFF	TGTGCCAGCAGCTCCCCCAGGGTTGATGAGCAGTTCTTC
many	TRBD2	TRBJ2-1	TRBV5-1	CASTPSGRALEQFF	TGCGCCAGCACACCTAGCGGGAGAGCCTTGGAGCAGTTCTTC
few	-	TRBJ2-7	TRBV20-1	CSARDPGPDYYEQYF	TGCAGTGCTAGAGATCCAGGGCCTGACTACTACGAGCAGTACTTC
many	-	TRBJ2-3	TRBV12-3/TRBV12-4	CASAGSTDTQYF	TGTGCCAGCGCGGGTAGCACAGATACGCAGTATTTT
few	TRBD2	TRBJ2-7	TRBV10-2	CASSGLATTYEQYF	TGCGCCAGCAGTGGACTAGCGACTACCTACGAGCAGTACTTC
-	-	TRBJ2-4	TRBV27	CACSLLGGNIQYF	TGTGCCTGCAGTTTATTGGGCGGAAACATTCAGTACTTC
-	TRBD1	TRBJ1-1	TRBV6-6	CASSIQGEVYEAFF	TGTGCCAGCAGTATACAGGGGGAAGTCTATGAAGCTTTCTTT
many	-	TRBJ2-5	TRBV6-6	CASSYGSIGETQYF	TGTGCCAGCAGTTACGGGAGTATCGGAGAGACCCAGTACTTC
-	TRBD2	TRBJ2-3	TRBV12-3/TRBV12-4	CASSQRERGADTQYF	TGTGCCAGCTCCCAAAGGGAACGGGGGGCAGATACGCAGTATTTT
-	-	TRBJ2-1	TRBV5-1	CASSEGGGYNEQFF	TGCGCCAGCAGCGAGGGGGGAGGCTACAATGAGCAGTTCTTC
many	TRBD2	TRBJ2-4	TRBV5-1	CASSLSGRSNIQYF	TGCGCCAGCAGCTTAAGCGGGAGAAGTAACATTCAGTACTTC
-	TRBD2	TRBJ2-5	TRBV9	CASSVGSGLQETQYF	TGTGCCAGCAGCGTAGGCTCGGGACTACAAGAGACCCAGTACTTC
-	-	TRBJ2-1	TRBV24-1	CATSDSSGDSYNEQFF	TGTGCCACCAGTGATTCGTCAGGGGACTCCTACAATGAGCAGTTCTTC
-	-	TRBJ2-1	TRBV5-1	CASTLHNEQFF	TGCGCCAGCACCCTGCACAATGAGCAGTTCTTC
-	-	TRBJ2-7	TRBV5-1	CASSLLSEHDEQYF	TGCGCCAGCAGCTTGCTTAGCGAGCACGATGAGCAGTACTTC
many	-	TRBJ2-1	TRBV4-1	CASSHPLGHEQFF	TGCGCCAGCAGCCATCCCCTGGGGCATGAGCAGTTCTTC
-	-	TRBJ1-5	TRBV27	CASSDQGNQPQHF	TGTGCCAGCAGCGACCAGGGGAATCAGCCCCAGCATTTT
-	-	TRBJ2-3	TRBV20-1	CSARDRRRTDTQYF	TGCAGTGCTAGAGATAGGAGACGAACAGATACGCAGTATTTT
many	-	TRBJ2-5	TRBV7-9	CASGYETQYF	TGTGCCAGCGGATACGAGACCCAGTACTTC
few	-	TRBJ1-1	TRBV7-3	CASNTGGATVKAFF	TGTGCCAGCAACACCGGCGGGGCTACAGTAAAAGCTTTCTTT
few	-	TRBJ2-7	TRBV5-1	CASSLARVVNNEQYF	TGCGCCAGCAGCTTGGCGAGAGTCGTAAACAATGAGCAGTACTTC
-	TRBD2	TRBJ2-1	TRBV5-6	CASSLERGGDYNEQFF	TGTGCCAGCAGCTTAGAGCGGGGGGGCGACTACAATGAGCAGTTCTTC
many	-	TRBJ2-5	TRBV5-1	CASSLGYIPVETQYF	TGCGCCAGCAGCTTGGGATACATACCAGTCGAGACCCAGTACTTC
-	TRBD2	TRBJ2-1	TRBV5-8	CASSSLRTRGSEQFF	TGTGCCAGCAGCTCCTTAAGGACTAGAGGGAGTGAGCAGTTCTTC
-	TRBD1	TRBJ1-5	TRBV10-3	CAISRDREGQPQHF	TGTGCCATCAGCAGGGACAGGGAGGGTCAGCCCCAGCATTTT